The rows below give T cell receptor beta chains drawn from one sample of a study of CD4+ T cells in melanoma. Profiling relied on immunoSEQ multiplex PCR, and the TCRdb table lists in-frame clones only, not all of them. In the table there are around 12,000 clones, 66% of which are singletons. The specimen was cells from a culture (not recorded whether cultured in vitro). All receptors come from a human donor with melanoma. Both conserved end residues are part of each CDR3. The order of the fields is CDR3 DNA, CDR3 protein, V gene, D gene, J gene, clone size. A D gene is named only where the DNA matches it firmly. The listing skips clone size in some rows; elsewhere it reads once, few, many or a size class.

DNA: TGTGCCAGCAGTGAGTGGGGGACGGGTAGATACAATGAGCAGTTCTTC
CDR3: CASSEWGTGRYNEQFF
V: TRBV2
D: NA
J: TRBJ2-1
size: NA

DNA: TGTGCCAGCAGCCTAGGGGTTGGAACCGGGGAGCTGTTTTTT
CDR3: CASSLGVGTGELFF
V: TRBV7-3
D: NA
J: TRBJ2-2
size: once

DNA: TGTGCCACTTTCTCGGGGGAAAGATATCAGCCCCAGCATTTT
CDR3: CATFSGERYQPQHF
V: TRBV6-5
D: NA
J: TRBJ1-5
size: NA

DNA: TGTGCCAGCAGCTTAAATCCCACGGGGGGGGGAGATACGCAGTATTTT
CDR3: CASSLNPTGGGDTQYF
V: TRBV7-2
D: TRBD2
J: TRBJ2-3
size: NA

DNA: TGTGCCAGCAGGGACGAGGGGCATAGCAATCAGCCCCAGCATTTT
CDR3: CASRDEGHSNQPQHF
V: TRBV6-6
D: NA
J: TRBJ1-5
size: NA

DNA: TGTGCCAGTAGTCCCCTAAAAAGATACGGGCCTTTGAACACTGAAGCTTTCTTT
CDR3: CASSPLKRYGPLNTEAFF
V: TRBV19
D: NA
J: TRBJ1-1
size: NA

DNA: TGTGCCAGCAGCTCTCCGGGACAGTCTGTTGGAAAACTGTTTTTT
CDR3: CASSSPGQSVGKLFF
V: TRBV7-9
D: TRBD1
J: TRBJ1-4
size: NA

DNA: TGTGCCAGCTCACCATATACAGGGTCTGCTACGCAGTATTTT
CDR3: CASSPYTGSATQYF
V: TRBV18
D: NA
J: TRBJ2-3
size: NA

DNA: TGTGCCAGCAGCTTAGGGGCTAGCGGGGGGCCCGGAGATACGCAGTATTTT
CDR3: CASSLGASGGPGDTQYF
V: TRBV11-3
D: TRBD2
J: TRBJ2-3
size: NA

DNA: TGTGCCAGCAGTGCGTTCGAGCAGTACTTC
CDR3: CASSAFEQYF
V: TRBV2
D: NA
J: TRBJ2-7
size: NA

DNA: TGCAGCGTTCAAGGAAGCTATAATTCACCCCTCCACTTT
CDR3: CSVQGSYNSPLHF
V: TRBV29-1
D: NA
J: TRBJ1-6
size: NA

DNA: TGTGCCTGGAGTCCCGCTGGGTGGAGGGGCTACACCTTC
CDR3: CAWSPAGWRGYTF
V: TRBV30
D: NA
J: TRBJ1-2
size: NA

DNA: TGTGCCAGCAGCTCCTACAGGGGGCGTGGAGATACGCAGTATTTT
CDR3: CASSSYRGRGDTQYF
V: TRBV7-8
D: TRBD1
J: TRBJ2-3
size: once

DNA: TGCGCCAGCAGCGTGCAGGGGGAAAAGAACACTGAAGCTTTCTTT
CDR3: CASSVQGEKNTEAFF
V: TRBV5-1
D: TRBD1
J: TRBJ1-1
size: NA

DNA: TGTGCCAGCAGCTTCGGCGGACAAGAGACCCAGTACTTC
CDR3: CASSFGGQETQYF
V: TRBV7-9
D: NA
J: TRBJ2-5
size: NA

DNA: TGTGCCAGCAGCCAAGTGTGGGGGAGCTCCTACAATGAGCAGTTCTTC
CDR3: CASSQVWGSSYNEQFF
V: TRBV4-2
D: NA
J: TRBJ2-1
size: NA

DNA: TGTGCCATCAGTGGCGAGGGGTCGGGCAATCAGCCCCAGCATTTT
CDR3: CAISGEGSGNQPQHF
V: TRBV10-3
D: NA
J: TRBJ1-5
size: few

DNA: TGTGCCTGGAGTGAAGTTTCCGGGTCTCAGGAGCCCCAGCATTTT
CDR3: CAWSEVSGSQEPQHF
V: TRBV30
D: NA
J: TRBJ1-5
size: few

DNA: TGTGCCAGCAGCCCGCAGTTTGGAAACACCATATATTTT
CDR3: CASSPQFGNTIYF
V: TRBV11-2
D: NA
J: TRBJ1-3
size: NA

DNA: TGCGCCAGCAGCGCGGGACAGGGCACAGATACGCAGTATTTT
CDR3: CASSAGQGTDTQYF
V: TRBV5-1
D: TRBD1
J: TRBJ2-3
size: once

DNA: TGTGCCAGCAGTAAGACAGGCTCTGGAAACACCATATATTTT
CDR3: CASSKTGSGNTIYF
V: TRBV6-5
D: NA
J: TRBJ1-3
size: NA

DNA: TGTGCCTGGCAGACAGGGATTACTCGCTCTGAAGCTTTCTTT
CDR3: CAWQTGITRSEAFF
V: TRBV30
D: TRBD1
J: TRBJ1-1
size: NA

DNA: TGTGCCAGCAGCTTCCGGGACAGGGCGACCGGGGAGCTGTTTTTT
CDR3: CASSFRDRATGELFF
V: TRBV5-6
D: TRBD1
J: TRBJ2-2
size: NA

DNA: TGCGCCAGCGGCCCGGACAGGTCCTCTTTTAAGGATTTT
CDR3: CASGPDRSSFKDF
V: TRBV10-2
D: TRBD1
J: TRBJ2-2
size: medium-sized

DNA: TGCACCAGCAGCCAACCGGGCCGGCTACTAGCGGGGGGGCGCTCCTACAATGAGCAGTTCTTC
CDR3: CTSSQPGRLLAGGRSYNEQFF
V: TRBV1
D: NA
J: TRBJ2-1
size: NA

DNA: TGTGCCAGCAGTTACTCCGGACTCGGGGGCACTGAAGCTTTCTTT
CDR3: CASSYSGLGGTEAFF
V: TRBV6-5
D: NA
J: TRBJ1-1
size: NA

DNA: TGCAGCGTCACCGGGACTAGCGGGGGGGGAGCATTCGCAGATACGCAGTATTTT
CDR3: CSVTGTSGGGAFADTQYF
V: TRBV29-1
D: TRBD2
J: TRBJ2-3
size: NA

DNA: TGCGCCAGCAGTGAGAACGTGCTGGGGGCCGTGGATGGGACCCAGTACTTC
CDR3: CASSENVLGAVDGTQYF
V: TRBV10-1
D: NA
J: TRBJ2-5
size: once

DNA: TGTGCCAGCAGCTATCTGGGACAGTCTCAGCCCCAGCATTTT
CDR3: CASSYLGQSQPQHF
V: TRBV6-6
D: TRBD1
J: TRBJ1-5
size: NA

DNA: TGCGCCAGCAGTCATCTCCGCCTAGCGGGGGCTTCGGGCGCAGATACGCAGTATTTT
CDR3: CASSHLRLAGASGADTQYF
V: TRBV23-1
D: TRBD2
J: TRBJ2-3
size: NA

DNA: TGTGCCAGTAGTCTTAGACCCAGACAGGGTCGTCAGCCCCAGCATTTT
CDR3: CASSLRPRQGRQPQHF
V: TRBV19
D: TRBD1
J: TRBJ1-5
size: few

DNA: TGTGCCAGCAGCTTATCGTGGGGACAGGGGTATTTT
CDR3: CASSLSWGQGYF
V: TRBV7-2
D: TRBD1
J: TRBJ2-3
size: NA

DNA: TGCAGCGTGACAAGGGGGGCGGGACGTAAGACAGATACGCAGTATTTT
CDR3: CSVTRGAGRKTDTQYF
V: TRBV29-1
D: NA
J: TRBJ2-3
size: NA

DNA: TGCGCCAGCAGCTTAACAGGGGTAACTAATGAAAAACTGTTTTTT
CDR3: CASSLTGVTNEKLFF
V: TRBV5-1
D: TRBD1
J: TRBJ1-4
size: NA

DNA: TGTGCCACCAGCAGAGATCTTGGGGGCAGAGGCTCCTACGAGCAGTACTTC
CDR3: CATSRDLGGRGSYEQYF
V: TRBV15
D: NA
J: TRBJ2-7
size: NA

DNA: TGTGCCAGCCACACAGGGGGCTATGGCTACACCTTC
CDR3: CASHTGGYGYTF
V: TRBV5-6
D: TRBD1
J: TRBJ1-2
size: few

DNA: TGTGCCACCAGCAGAGATCGAGGGTCCGAGACCCAGTACTTC
CDR3: CATSRDRGSETQYF
V: TRBV15
D: NA
J: TRBJ2-5
size: NA

DNA: TGTGCCAGCAGTGAACAGGGGGCGGATGGCTACACCTTC
CDR3: CASSEQGADGYTF
V: TRBV6-1
D: TRBD1
J: TRBJ1-2
size: NA

DNA: TGTGCCAGCAGTGAAGCGCACCCCCCTGGCTACACCTTC
CDR3: CASSEAHPPGYTF
V: TRBV6-1
D: NA
J: TRBJ1-2
size: NA

DNA: TGTGCCAGCAGCCGCGGGGGGGCGGGGGAGACCCAGTACTTC
CDR3: CASSRGGAGETQYF
V: TRBV5-4
D: TRBD2
J: TRBJ2-5
size: NA

DNA: TGTGCCAGCAGCCTCGGGGGAGTTGGGAATCAAGAGACCCAGTACTTC
CDR3: CASSLGGVGNQETQYF
V: TRBV7-3
D: NA
J: TRBJ2-5
size: once

DNA: TGCGCCAGCAGCTTGGAGTTAGGGTTCCAAGAGACCCAGTACTTC
CDR3: CASSLELGFQETQYF
V: TRBV5-1
D: NA
J: TRBJ2-5
size: once